The T cell receptor (beta chain) under discussion was sequenced for a study of OX40 agonist ivuxolimab in advanced cancers. Points from the study as a whole: Researchers report that CD8+ T cells had, on average, more expanded clones than CD4+.

Trimming at V came to 8 bases and at J to 5 bases, leaving 9 bases not matched to a gene. This CDR3 region has 14 residues. Looked up from germline, CDR1 is WSHSY and CDR2 is SAAADI. Turning to this clone: Its target is unknown.

Profiled with immunoSEQ multiplex PCR; TCRdb holds only in-frame clones, not every one. The sample includes roughly 48,000 clones, roughly 81% of them seen just once. The sequencing here drew on CD4+ or CD8+ T cells sorted from blood, taken in a trial of the OX40 agonist ivuxolimab. The V gene is TRBV10-2, the J gene TRBJ2-5; 9 nucleotides agree with TRBD2. The TCR originated in an adult with an advanced solid tumor such as melanoma, head and neck, liver or kidney cancer. DNA of the CDR3: TGCGCCAGCCAGCCTGGACTAGCGACGGAGACCCAGTACTTC. It is translated as CASQPGLATETQYF.